One and the same sample provided the 21 T cell receptor beta chains below, sequenced in a study of blood T cell repertoires in COVID-19. This table comes from immunoSEQ multiplex PCR, and its TCRdb copy is limited to in-frame clones, with some not included. Of some 95,000 clones in the sample, about three quarters were seen once. The sequenced sample was peripheral blood. Receptors were obtained from a man aged 50 to 60 who had recovered from COVID-19.

The CDR3 protein is CASSLGGGGPDNSPLHF. DNA for the CDR3: TGTGCCAGCAGCTTAGGGGGCGGGGGGCCTGATAATTCACCCCTCCACTTT. This chain links TRBV7-9 with TRBJ1-6; D possibly corresponds to TRBD1 (6 bases). Trimming removed 1 base at V and 5 bases at J, with 15 bases between. CDR3 length: 17 amino acids. Germline V CDR1 and CDR2: SEHNR, FQNEAQ (reference sequence).

The gene calls are TRBV4-3 and TRBJ2-2, with 8 bases aligning to TRBD1. There are 16 residues in the CDR3. The germline V gene encodes CDR1 LGHNA and CDR2 YSLEER. V lost 4 bases, J lost 6 bases, and 10 bases stayed unmatched. CDR3 coding DNA: TGCGCCAGCAGCCTCACGGGACAGGTGAAGGCCGGGGAGCTGTTTTTT. It is translated as CASSLTGQVKAGELFF.

This clone was counted a single time. The chain recombines TRBV6-2 or TRBV6-3 with TRBJ1-1; D not resolved. Germline assignment: CDR1 MNHEY and CDR2 SVGEGT. The ends were cut back, 6 bases at V and 1 base at J, with 9 bases in the middle. The CDR3 is made up of 13 amino acids. The CDR3 here is CASSWTPNTEAFF. The CDR3 DNA is TGTGCCAGCAGCTGGACTCCGAACACTGAAGCTTTCTTT.

The genes are TRBV30 and TRBJ1-5, with TRBD1 matching over 9 bases. Germline V gene sequence: CDR1 GTSNPN, CDR2 SVGIG (reference sequence). With V trimmed by 3 bases and J by 2 bases, 2 bases remained unmatched. The CDR3 contains 14 residues. The CDR3 here is CAWRGDRGNQPQHF. CDR3 DNA sequence: TGTGCCTGGAGGGGGGACAGGGGCAATCAGCCCCAGCATTTT. The full variable domain, in which reference TRBV30 and TRBJ1-5 provide the parts outside the CDR3, is SQTIHQWPATLVQPVGSPLSLECTVEGTSNPNLYWYRQAAGRGLQLLFYSVGIGQISSEVPQNLSASRPQDRQFILSSKKLLLSDSGFYLCAWRGDRGNQPQHFGDGTRLSIL.

DNA for the CDR3: TGTGCCAGCAGCCAGGGCAATACAGGGGGAGATTCACCCCTCCACTTT. Protein product: CASSQGNTGGDSPLHF. The rearrangement uses TRBV4-2 and TRBJ1-6; TRBD1 aligns across 8 bases. Germline lookup yields CDR1 LGHNA and CDR2 YNFKEQ. The J segment lost 8 bases and the V segment lost 3 bases, leaving 9 bases of the junction unmatched. This CDR3 has 16 residues.

This clone was detected a few times. The CDR3 sequence: CASSPTRDRAHYGYTF. In nucleotides, the CDR3 is TGTGCCAGCTCACCGACCCGGGACAGGGCACACTATGGCTACACCTTC. The chain carries TRBV18 and TRBJ1-2; 9 nucleotides agree with TRBD1. This CDR3 is 16 amino acids long. The ends lost 3 bases at V and 3 bases at J; junction bases unmatched: 8. CDR1 is KGHSH and CDR2 is LQKENI in the germline V gene.

The chain combines TRBV6-1 with TRBJ1-4, with D perhaps matching TRBD1 (5 bases). Germline V lookup: CDR1 MNHNS, CDR2 SASEGT. The CDR3 has 13 amino acids. Trimming removed 2 bases at V and 8 bases at J, with 9 bases between. The CDR3 coding sequence is TGTGCCAGCAGTGAACAGACAGAGGAAAAACTGTTTTTT. Amino acid sequence: CASSEQTEEKLFF.

The genes are TRBV9 and TRBJ1-3; possibly TRBD1 for D (5 bases). The CDR3 totals 17 residues. V lost 3 bases to trimming and J lost 0 bases, with 16 bases between them. CDR1 SGDLS and CDR2 YYNGEE come from the germline V gene. For the CDR3, the DNA is TGTGCCAGCAGCGAACACCCGACAGCCAGCTCTGGAAACACCATATATTTT. Its protein is CASSEHPTASSGNTIYF. The whole variable domain, remainder taken from reference TRBV9 and TRBJ1-3, is DSGVTQTPKHLITATGQRVTLRCSPRSGDLSVYWYQQSLDQGLQFLIQYYNGEERAKGNILERFSAQQFPDLHSELNLSSLELGDSALYFCASSEHPTASSGNTIYFGEGSWLTVV.

The V and J genes are TRBV7-3 and TRBJ2-7; the D gene is possibly TRBD2 (5 bases). Trimming took off 1 base at V and 6 bases at J, with 10 bases between the two ends. CDR1 is SGHTA and CDR2 is FQGTGA in the germline V gene. The CDR3 length is 13 residues. CDR3 coding DNA: TGTGCCAGCAGCTTAATGATAGGGAGCGAGCAGTACTTC. This translates into CASSLMIGSEQYF.

The V gene is TRBV27, the J gene TRBJ1-1; D might be TRBD1 (5 bases). Trimming removed 5 bases from V and 4 bases from J, with 14 bases in between. Germline CDR1 and CDR2: MNHEY and SMNVEV (reference sequence). The CDR3 spans 14 residues. The CDR3 nucleotides are TGTGCCAGCAGTCCCTGGGGAGGGGCCACTGAAGCTTTCTTT. This codes for CASSPWGGATEAFF.

The chain uses TRBV20-1 and TRBJ2-4; 9 bases fit TRBD1. Trimming cost V 5 bases and J 16 bases; bases outside gene matches: 6. In germline, CDR1 is DFQATT, CDR2 SNEGSKA (reference sequence). The CDR3 runs to 10 residues. The CDR3 region has the DNA TGCAGTGCTGGTCGGGACAGGGCCTACTTC. Translating it yields CSAGRDRAYF.

This clone was picked up one time. As DNA, the CDR3 is TGTGCCAGCAGGAAACAGGGATTGAACACTGAAGCTTTCTTT. This translates into CASRKQGLNTEAFF. The chain joins TRBV5-6 to TRBJ1-1; perhaps TRBD1 as D (6 bases). The V gene lost 5 bases and the J gene lost 0 bases, with 11 bases spanning the gap. The CDR3 length is 14 residues. The germline V gene has CDR1 SGHDT and CDR2 YYEEEE.

This chain uses TRBV14 with TRBJ1-2; D might be TRBD1 (5 bases). Germline V gene lookup returns CDR1 SGHDN and CDR2 FVKESK. V was pared by 0 bases and J by 5 bases, with 7 bases between. CDR3 length equals 13 residues. CDR3 in amino acids: CASSQDRTYGYTF. CDR3 sequence (DNA): TGTGCCAGCAGCCAAGATCGGACATATGGCTACACCTTC.

This clone was found a few times. The CDR3 region is CASKGQGTNTIYF. CDR3 bases: TGTGCCAGCAAAGGGCAGGGAACAAACACCATATATTTT. The chain employs TRBV7-3 and TRBJ1-3; perhaps TRBD1 as D (5 bases). From germline, CDR1 is SGHTA and CDR2 FQGTGA. Trimming stripped 7 bases from V and 6 bases from J, with 13 bases between. The CDR3 is 13 amino acids.

In DNA form, the CDR3 reads TGTGCCAGCAGCCCTGTAAATCGGCCAGGTTCTGGAAACACCATATATTTT. This sequence encodes CASSPVNRPGSGNTIYF. The chain uses TRBV5-4 and TRBJ1-3, with unresolved D. The V end was cut by 4 bases, the J end by 1 base, with 18 bases between. The V gene's germline CDR1 is SGHNT and CDR2 YYREEE (reference sequence). The CDR3 spans 17 residues. Using reference TRBV5-4 and TRBJ1-3 for the parts outside the CDR3, the full variable domain is ETGVTQSPTHLIKTRGQQVTLRCSSQSGHNTVSWYQQALGQGPQFIFQYYREEENGRGNFPPRFSGLQFPNYSSELNVNALELDDSALYLCASSPVNRPGSGNTIYFGEGSWLTVV.

This rearrangement joins TRBV20-1 to TRBJ2-1; possibly TRBD2 for D (6 bases). The CDR3 totals 14 residues. The V gene's germline CDR1 is DFQATT and CDR2 SNEGSKA (reference sequence). V lost 3 bases, J lost 4 bases, and 13 bases lay in between. In DNA, the CDR3 is TGCAGTGCTAGTGGAGGGCCCTCATACAATGAGCAGTTCTTC. Residues: CSASGGPSYNEQFF.

The chain combines TRBV28 with TRBJ2-1; tentatively, D is TRBD1 (6 bases). CDR1 is MDHEN and CDR2 is SYDVKM in the germline V gene. V was clipped by 3 bases and J by 4 bases, with 13 bases between them. CDR3 length: 15 residues. CDR3 bases: TGTGCCAGCAGTTTCGGGGACACGCGGTACAATGAGCAGTTCTTC. Translating it yields CASSFGDTRYNEQFF.

V gene TRBV19 combines with J gene TRBJ2-7; 8 nucleotides align to TRBD1. The CDR3 extends over 17 amino acids. CDR1 LNHDA and CDR2 SQIVND come from the germline V gene (reference sequence). After removal of 7 bases from V and 2 bases from J, the junction contained 16 bases not matched to a gene. The CDR3 sequence: CASTMTARGQGPYEQYF. The CDR3, as DNA: TGTGCCAGTACCATGACGGCCCGCGGACAGGGACCCTACGAGCAGTACTTC.

This clone has just a few counts. The V call is TRBV10-3, the J call TRBJ1-1; 9 nucleotides align to TRBD1. The CDR3 consists of 16 residues. The germline gives CDR1 ENHRY, CDR2 SYGVKD. V was pared by 3 bases and J by 6 bases, with 11 bases of the junction left unmatched. The CDR3 loop is CAISDPGQGGVAEAFF. DNA for the CDR3: TGTGCCATCAGTGACCCGGGACAGGGAGGGGTTGCTGAAGCTTTCTTT.

The chain carries TRBV30 and TRBJ1-6, with D uncertain. Germline V gene lookup returns CDR1 GTSNPN and CDR2 SVGIG (reference sequence). The CDR3 spans 15 residues. Trimming pared 1 base from V and 0 bases from J, leaving 7 bases between. Here the CDR3 reads CAWSDPSSYNSPLHF. In nucleotides, the CDR3 is TGTGCCTGGAGTGACCCGAGCTCCTATAATTCACCCCTCCACTTT.

The chain uses TRBV14 and TRBJ2-3; TRBD2 matches at 7 bases. This CDR3 comprises 15 residues. Germline V lookup: CDR1 SGHDN, CDR2 FVKESK. J gave up 8 bases and V 4 bases, and 12 bases lay outside the gene matches. Written as DNA, the CDR3 is TGTGCCAGCAGCCTGACAGCGGGGCCTATCTCTACGCAGTATTTT. Translation gives CASSLTAGPISTQYF.